This T cell receptor beta chain derives from a study of T cell responses to AZD1222 COVID-19 vaccine. Study in general: Researchers grouped second doses given at about 4 or about 12 weeks into one pool. Study-wide points: Clonal diversity may have been underestimated, and the donors were mostly white British, with more females than males. Among AZD1222 vaccinees, only six were seropositive at baseline.

TCRdb keeps only in-frame clones here, not all; method: immunoSEQ multiplex PCR. The repertoire holds about 97,000 clones, with approximately 90% as singletons. A remark on this clone: Its antigen is not known.

The TCR originated in an adult in good health. Source: peripheral blood, taken on day 0 of AZD1222 vaccination.

CDR3 protein: CASSPAEGTSYEQYF. CDR3 nucleotide sequence: TGTGCCAGCAGCCCAGCAGAAGGGACCTCCTACGAGCAGTACTTC. The chain has TRBV9 and TRBJ2-7; D assignment may be TRBD1 or TRBD2 (5 bases each). V shed 4 bases and J shed 0 bases, with 14 bases lying between them. Germline values: CDR1 SGDLS, CDR2 YYNGEE. CDR3 length equals 15 residues.